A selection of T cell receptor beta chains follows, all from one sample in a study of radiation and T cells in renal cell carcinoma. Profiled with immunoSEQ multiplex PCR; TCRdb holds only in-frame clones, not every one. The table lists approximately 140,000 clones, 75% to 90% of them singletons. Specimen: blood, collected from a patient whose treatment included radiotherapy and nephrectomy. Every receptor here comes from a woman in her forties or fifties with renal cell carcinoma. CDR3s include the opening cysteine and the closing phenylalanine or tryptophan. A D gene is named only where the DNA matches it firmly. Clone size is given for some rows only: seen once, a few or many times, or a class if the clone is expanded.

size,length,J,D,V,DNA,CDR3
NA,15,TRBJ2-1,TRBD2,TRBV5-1,TGCGCCAGCAGCTTGGGCGGGAGCTCCTACAATGAGCAGTTCTTC,CASSLGGSSYNEQFF
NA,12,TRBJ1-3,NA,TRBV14,TGTGCCAGCAGCCAAGTTGTCAACACCATATATTTT,CASSQVVNTIYF
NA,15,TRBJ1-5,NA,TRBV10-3,TGTGCCACCACGGCGGGGCCGAATAGCAATCAGCCCCAGCATTTT,CATTAGPNSNQPQHF
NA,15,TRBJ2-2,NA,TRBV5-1,TGCGCCAGCAGCTTGGCCACAGTGAACACCGGGGAGCTGTTTTTT,CASSLATVNTGELFF
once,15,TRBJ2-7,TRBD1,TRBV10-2,TGCGCCAGCAGATCCGGACAGGGCGAGACCTACGAGCAGTACTTC,CASRSGQGETYEQYF
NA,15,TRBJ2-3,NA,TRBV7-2,TGTGCCAGCAGCCCTACGGCTCCTCGCACAGATACGCAGTATTTT,CASSPTAPRTDTQYF
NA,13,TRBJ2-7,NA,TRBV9,TGTGCCAGCAGCGCCCCTGCCGCCTACGAGCAGTACTTC,CASSAPAAYEQYF
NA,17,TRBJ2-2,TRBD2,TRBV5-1,TGCGCCAGCAGTCTGGAGTCAAGCGGGGAGAACACCGGGGAGCTGTTTTTT,CASSLESSGENTGELFF
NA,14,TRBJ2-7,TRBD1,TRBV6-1,TGTGCCAGCAGTTATCGGGACAGGGGTTACGAGCAGTACTTC,CASSYRDRGYEQYF
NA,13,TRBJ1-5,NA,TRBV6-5,TGTGCCAGCAGGGCGGGTGGGGGCCTGCCCCAGCATTTT,CASRAGGGLPQHF
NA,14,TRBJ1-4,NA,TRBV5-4,TGTGCCAGCAGCCCAATGGGACCTAATGAAAAACTGTTTTTT,CASSPMGPNEKLFF
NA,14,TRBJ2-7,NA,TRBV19,TGTGCCAGTAGCCAGACAGGCAACCCCTACGAGCAGTACTTC,CASSQTGNPYEQYF
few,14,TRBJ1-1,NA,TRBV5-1,TGCGCCAGCAGCTTGGCTTACGGGGGCACTGAAGCTTTCTTT,CASSLAYGGTEAFF
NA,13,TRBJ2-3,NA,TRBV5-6,TGTGCCAGCAGCTGGCAGGCCACAGATACGCAGTATTTT,CASSWQATDTQYF
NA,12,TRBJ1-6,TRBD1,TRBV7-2,TGTGCCAGCAGCTTAAGGACAGGCACCCTCCACTTT,CASSLRTGTLHF